This is a list of T cell receptor beta chains from one sample in a study of CD8 T cells in Susac syndrome. TCRdb processed the immunoSEQ multiplex PCR reads anew with MiXCR; each CDR3 protein has one entry. The table lists over 100,000 distinct CDR3 sequences, 80% to 95% of them singletons. Sequencing input: CD4+ T cells from PBMCs. These TCRs come from a human donor in good health. CDR3s include the opening cysteine and the closing phenylalanine or tryptophan. Fields, in order: D gene, V gene, CDR3 length, J gene, clone size, CDR3 protein, CDR3 DNA. The D gene is left open where the match is weak. For some rows the clone size is stated as once, few or many, or as a class when expanded; others skip it.

>.|TRBV20-1|14|TRBJ1-1|.
CSAREGSGYTEAFF
TGCAGTGCTAGAGAAGGGTCAGGGTACACTGAAGCTTTCTTT
>.|TRBV20-1|11|TRBJ2-7|.
CSGLAAPEQYF
TGCAGTGGATTGGCCGCCCCCGAGCAGTACTTC
>.|TRBV6-2/TRBV6-3|13|TRBJ2-2|.
CASSWPQGGELFF
TGTGCCAGCAGTTGGCCGCAGGGCGGGGAGCTGTTTTTT
>.|TRBV4-2|15|TRBJ2-7|.
CASSPRMPANYEQYF
TGTGCCAGCAGCCCCCGGATGCCTGCAAACTACGAGCAGTACTTC
>TRBD1|TRBV27|15|TRBJ2-1|.
CASSLGTGRHNEQFF
TGTGCCAGCAGTTTAGGGACAGGGAGGCACAATGAGCAGTTCTTC
>.|TRBV7-2|13|TRBJ2-7|.
CASNTSPSYEQYF
TGTGCCAGCAATACTAGCCCCAGCTACGAGCAGTACTTC
>TRBD2|TRBV6-2/TRBV6-3|15|TRBJ2-7|.
CASRPSGRYFYEQYF
TGTGCCAGCAGGCCTAGCGGGAGGTACTTCTACGAGCAGTACTTC
>.|TRBV29-1|14|TRBJ2-3|.
CSVDLKGVTDTQYF
TGCAGCGTTGACCTAAAGGGGGTCACAGATACGCAGTATTTT
>TRBD1|TRBV7-8|14|TRBJ1-3|.
CASSLGDRGNTIYF
TGTGCCAGCAGCTTAGGGGACAGGGGAAACACCATATATTTT
>TRBD1|TRBV6-6|15|TRBJ1-5|.
CASTSTGGRDQPQHF
TGTGCCAGCACCTCGACAGGGGGCCGAGATCAGCCCCAGCATTTT
>.|TRBV7-8|16|TRBJ2-3|once
CASSLGSGTNTDTQYF
TGTGCCAGCAGCTTAGGCTCAGGGACGAACACAGATACGCAGTATTTT
>TRBD1|TRBV19|16|TRBJ1-2|.
CASSISTGGRSYGYTF
TGTGCCAGTAGTATCTCAACAGGGGGACGTTCCTATGGCTACACCTTC
>TRBD2|TRBV12-3/TRBV12-4|17|TRBJ2-3|.
CASSPGLAGGPMDTQYF
TGTGCCAGCAGTCCAGGCCTAGCGGGGGGGCCTATGGATACGCAGTATTTT
>.|TRBV19|13|TRBJ2-5|.
CASSFRLRETQYF
TGTGCCAGTAGTTTCCGACTTCGAGAGACCCAGTACTTC
>.|TRBV28|13|TRBJ2-1|.
CASSWGLYNEQFF
TGTGCCAGCAGTTGGGGGCTCTACAATGAGCAGTTCTTC
>.|TRBV4-3|13|TRBJ2-7|.
CASSQGGSYEQYF
TGTGCCAGCTCCCAGGGGGGATCCTACGAGCAGTACTTC
>TRBD1|TRBV5-6|14|TRBJ2-2|.
CASSLVRGTGELFF
TGTGCCAGCAGCTTGGTCAGGGGGACCGGGGAGCTGTTTTTT
>.|TRBV14|11|TRBJ1-1|.
CASSQTVYAFF
TGTGCCAGCAGCCAAACAGTCTACGCTTTCTTT
>.|TRBV29-1|14|TRBJ2-3|.
CSVDPRLGTDTQYF
TGCAGCGTCGACCCTCGCTTGGGCACAGATACGCAGTATTTT
>.|TRBV3-1|16|TRBJ2-1|once
CASSQDVRASYNEQFF
TGTGCCAGCAGCCAAGATGTACGGGCCTCCTACAATGAGCAGTTCTTC
>TRBD2|TRBV14|18|TRBJ2-7|.
CASSQADGRDYGLGEQYF
TGTGCCAGCAGCCAAGCTGACGGCCGGGACTACGGCCTAGGCGAGCAGTACTTC
>TRBD1|TRBV20-1|15|TRBJ2-7|.
CSASSSGTGDGEQYF
TGCAGTGCTTCCTCTTCCGGGACAGGGGACGGCGAGCAGTACTTC
>.|TRBV29-1|12|TRBJ2-5|.
CSVGPGPETQYF
TGCAGCGTTGGGCCCGGGCCCGAGACCCAGTACTTC
>TRBD2|TRBV2|20|TRBJ2-1|.
CASNTGLGGSATRSYNEQFF
TGTGCCAGCAATACCGGACTAGGCGGGAGCGCAACCCGCTCCTACAATGAGCAGTTCTTC
>.|TRBV2|14|TRBJ1-4|.
CASSRQGTNEKLFF
TGTGCCAGCAGCCGACAAGGGACTAATGAAAAACTGTTTTTT
>TRBD1|TRBV2|14|TRBJ1-2|.
CASRGQSTNYGYTF
TGTGCCAGCAGGGGACAGAGCACTAACTATGGCTACACCTTC
>.|TRBV4-1|19|TRBJ2-6|.
CASSQERAGRRSGANVLTF
TGCGCCAGCAGCCAAGAGCGGGCAGGACGGCGATCTGGGGCCAACGTCCTGACTTTC
>.|TRBV7-2|15|TRBJ2-7|.
CASSFSSTEPYEQYF
TGTGCCAGCAGCTTTTCTTCAACAGAGCCTTACGAGCAGTACTTC
>TRBD1|TRBV5-4|13|TRBJ2-3|.
CASRGQGADTQYF
TGTGCCAGCAGGGGACAGGGCGCAGATACGCAGTATTTT
>.|TRBV20-1|16|TRBJ2-2|once
CSARSIKQGNTGELFF
TGCAGTGCTAGGTCAATCAAACAGGGGAACACCGGGGAGCTGTTTTTT
>.|TRBV5-1|15|TRBJ2-2|.
CASSRELLNTGELFF
TGCGCCAGCAGCAGGGAACTATTGAACACCGGGGAGCTGTTTTTT
>.|TRBV30|14|TRBJ1-5|.
CAWSVWSGNQPQHF
TGTGCCTGGAGTGTATGGTCCGGCAATCAGCCCCAGCATTTT
>TRBD2|TRBV20-1|16|TRBJ2-1|.
CSAPPSGTSQRNEQFF
TGCAGTGCTCCTCCATCCGGGACTAGTCAAAGGAATGAGCAGTTCTTC